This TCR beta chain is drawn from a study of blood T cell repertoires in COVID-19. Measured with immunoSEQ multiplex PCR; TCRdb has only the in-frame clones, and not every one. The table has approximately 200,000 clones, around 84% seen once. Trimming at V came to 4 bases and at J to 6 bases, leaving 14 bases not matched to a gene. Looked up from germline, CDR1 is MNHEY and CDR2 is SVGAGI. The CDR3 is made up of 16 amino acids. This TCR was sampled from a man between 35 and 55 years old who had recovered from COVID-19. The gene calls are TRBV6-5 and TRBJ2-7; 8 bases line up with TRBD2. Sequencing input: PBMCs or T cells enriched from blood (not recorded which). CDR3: CASSWGTGTRSGEQYF. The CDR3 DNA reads TGTGCCAGCAGTTGGGGCACCGGGACTAGATCAGGCGAGCAGTACTTC.